The clone carrying this T cell receptor (beta chain) was observed a single time. Original data processing: Amplifying reference gene primers gave estimates of nucleated cell counts. Only in-frame clones appear in the TCRdb table, and some are missing; sequencing was by immunoSEQ multiplex PCR. V and J calls and clone size are as listed in that table; D and trimming were resolved from the DNA. The table lists more than 85,000 clones, approximately 78% of them singletons. V was pared by 4 bases and J by 2 bases, with 7 bases of the junction left unmatched. Germline V CDR1 and CDR2: SGHKS, YYEKEE (reference sequence). The CDR3 totals 17 residues. The data are from a study of blood T cell repertoires in COVID-19. Study-wide context: PBMCs, B-cell-depleted T cells, or T cells provided the cDNA or gDNA that made up the material.

Sequenced: peripheral blood. This TCR came from a woman older than 75 with acute or convalescent COVID-19. The chain combines TRBV5-5 with TRBJ2-1, with 12 positions matching TRBD1. The CDR3 reads CASSQGQGAGAYNEQFF. CDR3 coding DNA: TGTGCCAGCAGCCAGGGACAGGGGGCAGGGGCCTACAATGAGCAGTTCTTC.